The T cell receptor (beta chain) described here comes from a study of CD8 T cells in ankylosing spondylitis. Overall study results and limits: Ankylosing spondylitis blood seemed to carry a telltale TCR beta motif made of about 8 highly homologous variants.

Looked up from germline, CDR1 is SGHDT and CDR2 is YYEEEE. Losses at the gene ends were 3 bases for V and 6 bases for J; bases not matched to a gene: 9. The CDR3 has 15 residues. Molecular-barcoded quantitative 5'-RACE produced these TCR beta libraries. TCRdb used MiXCR to reprocess the 5' RACE reads, holding one entry per CDR3 protein. The data show around 540,000 distinct CDR3 sequences, 9.5% to 15% seen once. This clonotype was counted a few times. What it binds is not known. The specimen sequenced was blood, either unsorted or a sorted T cell fraction (not recorded which). The TCR was taken from a male donor with ankylosing spondylitis. V gene TRBV5-6 combines with J gene TRBJ1-5, with 7 bases that match TRBD1. The CDR3 bases are TGTGCCAGCAGCTCACAGGGGCGGTTTCGTCAGCCCCAGCATTTT. Its translation: CASSSQGRFRQPQHF.